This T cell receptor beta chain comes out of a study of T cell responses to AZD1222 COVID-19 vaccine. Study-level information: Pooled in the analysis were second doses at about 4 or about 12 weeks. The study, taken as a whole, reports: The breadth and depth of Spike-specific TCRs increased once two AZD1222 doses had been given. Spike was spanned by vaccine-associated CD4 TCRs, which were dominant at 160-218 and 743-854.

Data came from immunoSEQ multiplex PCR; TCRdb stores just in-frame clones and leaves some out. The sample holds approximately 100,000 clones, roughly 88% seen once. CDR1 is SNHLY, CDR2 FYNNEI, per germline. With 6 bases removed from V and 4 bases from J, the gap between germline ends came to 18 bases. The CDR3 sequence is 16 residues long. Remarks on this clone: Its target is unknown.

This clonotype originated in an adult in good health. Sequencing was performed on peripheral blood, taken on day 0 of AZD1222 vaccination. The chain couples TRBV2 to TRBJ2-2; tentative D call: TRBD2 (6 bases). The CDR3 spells CASSPTGVATTGELFF. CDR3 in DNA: TGTGCCAGCAGCCCTACGGGGGTAGCGACCACCGGGGAGCTGTTTTTT. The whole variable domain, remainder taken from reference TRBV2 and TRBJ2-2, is EPEVTQTPSHQVTQMGQEVILRCVPISNHLYFYWYRQILGQKVEFLVSFYNNEISEKSEIFDDQFSVERPDGSNFTLKIRSTKLEDSAMYFCASSPTGVATTGELFFGEGSRLTVL.